This T cell receptor (beta chain) stems from a study of T-cell reconstitution after alpha-beta-depleted transplantation in children (dated by TCRdb to 2016 to 2018). Regarding the study in general: T-cell immune reconstitution after TCRalphabeta/CD19-depleted allogeneic hematopoietic cell transplantation in children was quantitatively tracked in the study by means of TCR repertoire profiling.

This clonotype has ten or more counts. Its cognate antigen has yet to be identified. No much larger clone is present one base from it, and per-base qualities are unavailable. From a lookup of the germline V gene (reference sequence), CDR1 and CDR2 are DFQATT and SNEGSKA. V is cut by 5 bases and J by 4 bases, and the space between the germline ends is 9 bases. The CDR3 sequence holds 12 residues, the cysteine and phenylalanine included. Of the read, only the CDR3 DNA is kept; its 36 bases are in frame from base 1. Libraries came from PCR. TCRdb records Illumina HiSeq 2500 as the sequencer. Molecular barcoding was employed in the preparation of TCR libraries, with unique molecular identifiers being used to normalize TCRbeta repertoire quantification. TCRdb applied fastp at Q25 and MiXCR to the public reads, then kept only in-frame beta chains. All rows with the same CDR3 protein become a single entry with the most common DNA and genes. The sample data list 600,000 to 700,000 distinct CDR3 sequences, and roughly 17% of these were observed just once. 1.1% of the sample goes to the ten largest clones.

The TCR originated in a human donor who donated a stem cell graft to a child with acute myeloid leukemia. In this chain, TRBV20-1 is recombined with TRBJ1-5; matching of 5 bases hints at TRBD1 as the D gene. Sample: PBMCs from the stem cell graft donor, taken from the stem cell graft. In nucleotides, the sequence is TGCAGTGCTGAACAGGAAAATCAGCCCCAGCATTTT. It codes for CSAEQENQPQHF.